The clone carrying this TCR beta chain was picked up many times. This record belongs to a study of response to subunit inactivated influenza vaccine. One entry per CDR3 protein, called by TCRdb with MiXCR from the RT-PCR reads. The table lists 500,000 to 550,000 distinct CDR3 sequences, less than 8% of them singletons. The sequence was obtained from a man aged 50-75 years who received an inactivated influenza vaccine. Source: PBMCs from blood, taken around 25 months after vaccination.

This chain's CDR3 is CASSLSAQSYNEQFF. The CDR3 DNA sequence: TGTGCCAGCAGCTTATCCGCACAGTCCTACAATGAGCAGTTCTTC. The chain is built from TRBV7-6 and TRBJ2-1; no clear D gene. The CDR3 is 15 amino acids. Per germline, CDR1 SGHVS and CDR2 FNYEAQ. The V gene lost 2 bases and the J gene lost 1 base, with 9 bases spanning the gap. Drawing the rest from reference TRBV7-6 and TRBJ2-1, the complete variable domain is GAGVSQSPRYKVTKRGQDVALRCDPISGHVSLYWYRQALGQGPEFLTYFNYEAQQDKSGLPNDRFSAERPEGSISTLTIQRTEQRDSAMYRCASSLSAQSYNEQFFGPGTRLTVL.